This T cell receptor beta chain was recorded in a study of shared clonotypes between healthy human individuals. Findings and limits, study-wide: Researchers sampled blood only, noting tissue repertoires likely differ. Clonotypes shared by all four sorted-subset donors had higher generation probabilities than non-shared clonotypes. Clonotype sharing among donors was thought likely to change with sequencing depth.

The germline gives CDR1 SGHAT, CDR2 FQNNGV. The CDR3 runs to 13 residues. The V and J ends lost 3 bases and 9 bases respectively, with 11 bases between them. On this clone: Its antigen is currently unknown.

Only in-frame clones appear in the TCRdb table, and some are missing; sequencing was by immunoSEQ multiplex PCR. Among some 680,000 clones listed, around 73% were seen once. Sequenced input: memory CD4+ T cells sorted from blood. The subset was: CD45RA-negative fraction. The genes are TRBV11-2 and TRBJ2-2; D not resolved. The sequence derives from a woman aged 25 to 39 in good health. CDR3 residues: CASSLDRVRELFF. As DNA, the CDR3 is TGTGCCAGCAGCTTGGACCGGGTCCGGGAGCTGTTTTTT.